The text below deals with one T cell receptor beta chain. The sample holds one count of this clonotype. Its antigen has not been determined. One base away there is no much larger clone; base qualities are not given. One read amounts to weak evidence. The data derive from a study of blood T cells in healthy people across ages (dated by TCRdb to 2015 to 2017). With respect to the entire study: In model experiments, template switching captured roughly one uniquely barcoded TCR beta cDNA molecule for every two T cells. Donors of different ages were randomly distributed across sequencing lanes to avoid experimental bias. The study measured age-related changes in TCR beta repertoire diversity using deep sequencing normalized with unique cDNA molecular identifiers. Using the same blood draw, the study looked at two additional independent replicas of 1 million unique cDNA reads for two donors, one aged 18 to 30 and the other aged 80 or older. Donors were grouped into four age groups: young (average about 15 years), middle-aged (around 39), aged (62) and long-lived (approximately 78).

Donors were around 37 systemically healthy Caucasian individuals from Russia aged about 6 to 100 years. Each donor gave ten milliliters of peripheral blood, drawn into EDTA-treated Vacutainer tubes. Ficoll-Paque density-gradient centrifugation was used to isolate PBMCs, with at least 6 million per sample. Trizol reagent was used to extract total RNA from PBMCs, with at least 6 micrograms per sample. The percentages of naive CD45RAhigh/CD27high T cells were determined by flow cytometry on a PBMC aliquot from every donor. Study-wide conclusions, independent of this receptor: Bulk unsorted PBMC profiling prevented conclusive comparison of naive and antigen-experienced compartments. Compared with the aged group, more naive CD4+ T cells, fewer expanded clones and increased TCR diversity were shown by the long-lived group, suggesting age selection. Because the CMV infection status of the donors was unknown, age-related changes in expanded clonotypes may potentially have been confounded. Estimates of total diversity based on one million sequenced T cells were considered lower bounds and underestimates. Observed TCR beta diversity correlated strongly with the percentage of naive T cells measured by flow cytometry. Observed TCR beta diversity per million T cells fell roughly linearly with age, and a significant reduction was already apparent by age roughly 40.

Reading the germline V gene (reference sequence) gives CDR1 LGHDT and CDR2 YNNKEL. The CDR3, cysteine through phenylalanine, is 16 amino acids long. Only CDR3 DNA remains: 48 bases, in frame from the first base. Between the V and J ends, shortened by 0 bases and 4 bases respectively, the junction contains 15 bases. Library preparation was by 5' RACE. Sequencing took place on an Illumina HiSeq 2500. A second roughly 7 to 11 cycle PCR used a sample-barcoded 5' primer and a J-beta primer mix. A unique molecular identifier was introduced onto each TCR beta cDNA molecule by a template-switch 5' adaptor carrying 12 random nucleotides. Each sample yielded at least 2.5 million CDR3-containing paired-end reads. First-strand cDNA synthesis was performed from all RNA using the Mint cDNA synthesis kit, with priming by a TRBC-specific oligonucleotide. Following uracil-DNA glycosylase treatment, a first 18-cycle PCR with universal primers M1SS and BC2_uni_R was performed on all cDNA. The study's own analysis went as follows. Each sample was normalized by randomly selecting 1 million high-quality reads, each carrying a distinct molecular identifier. Instead of being binned into consensus sequences, reads with shared molecular identifiers were discarded. MiTCR, run with a Q25 quality threshold and the strictest error-elimination algorithm, handled CDR3 identification, clonotype clustering and error correction. A nonparametric unseen species model with Euler transformation was used to estimate a lower bound on total TCR beta diversity. The public reads were quality trimmed at Q25 with fastp and then assembled into clones with MiXCR by TCRdb, keeping productive beta chains. All rows with the same CDR3 protein become a single entry with the most common DNA and genes. TCRdb assigned the V and J calls; the authors' analysis was not used. The sample table holds 600,000 to 800,000 distinct CDR3 sequences, of which roughly 21% were seen once. The ten most abundant clones make up roughly 3.6% of the sample.

Sequencing was done on a sample of blood. The sequence came from a man aged 65-85 years in good health. The rearranged chain carries TRBV3-1 and TRBJ1-2; the D gene cannot be named for sure. The sequenced DNA: TGTGCCAGCAGCCAAGATCTTGCGGGTCGGGCCTATGGCTACACCTTC. It specifies CASSQDLAGRAYGYTF. The reference TRBV3-1 and TRBJ1-2 proteins fill in what lies around the CDR3, so the full variable domain reads DTAVSQTPKYLVTQMGNDKSIKCEQNLGHDTMYWYKQDSKKFLKIMFSYNNKELIINETVPNRFSPKSPDKAHLNLHINSLELGDSAVYFCASSQDLAGRAYGYTFGSGTRLTVV.